Following are 9 T cell receptor beta chains from one sample sequenced in a study of CD8+CD57+ T cells in acquired aplastic anemia (dated by TCRdb to 2017 to 2018). Patients chosen for sequencing had shown expansion of CD8+CD57+ cells by flow cytometry. The listed sequencing device is Illumina HiSeq 2000. Profiling of TCR beta VDJ combinations and CDR3 sequences used genomic DNA as the template. TCRdb applied fastp at Q25 and MiXCR to the public reads, then kept only in-frame beta chains. Each entry merges the rows of one CDR3 protein and shows their most common DNA and genes. This sample has about 160,000 distinct CDR3 sequences in its table, and under 55% of those were observed once. Approximately 2.8% of the sample goes to the ten largest clones. The sample consisted of sorted CD4+, CD8+, or CD8+CD57+ T cells (not recorded which) from PBMCs. These receptors were collected from a human donor with aplastic anemia.

This clonotype came up many times. The genes are TRBV2 and TRBJ2-1; D may be TRBD1 or TRBD2 (6 bases each). The germline CDR1 and CDR2 sequences are SNHLY and FYNNEI. The CDR3 runs 15 residues. Trimming removed 6 bases from V and 0 bases from J, with 12 bases in between. CDR3 in amino acids: CASSAGGGSYNEQFF. The DNA of the CDR3 is TGTGCCAGCAGCGCCGGGGGCGGCTCCTACAATGAGCAGTTCTTC.

Many counts were recorded for this clonotype. J is TRBJ1-2 and V is TRBV7-9; D ambiguous. This CDR3 has 14 residues. Germline CDR1 SEHNR, CDR2 FQNEAQ (reference sequence). Trimming took off 5 bases at V and 2 bases at J, with 12 bases between the two ends. CDR3 coding DNA: TGTGCCAGCAGCCGAAGGACCCTGAACTATGGCTACACCTTC. It codes for CASSRRTLNYGYTF.

V gene TRBV6-1 combines with J gene TRBJ1-2, with a weak D call TRBD1 (5 bases). Trimming pared 8 bases from V and 4 bases from J, leaving 23 bases between. The CDR3 consists of 16 residues. Germline V CDR1 and CDR2: MNHNS, SASEGT. The CDR3 here is CASQRGGDGDGYGYTF. The CDR3 bases are TGTGCCAGCCAAAGGGGAGGGGACGGGGATGGCTATGGCTACACCTTC.

This clonotype was counted many times. The V and J genes are TRBV4-2 and TRBJ2-7; D is unclear. The CDR3 runs to 16 residues. CDR1 LGHNA and CDR2 YNFKEQ come from the germline V gene. V dropped 0 bases and J dropped 7 bases, with 19 bases sitting between them. CDR3 sequence reads: CASSQDRAVGRKEQYF. The CDR3 DNA sequence: TGTGCCAGCAGCCAAGATCGGGCAGTCGGGCGTAAGGAGCAGTACTTC.

V gene TRBV20-1 combines with J gene TRBJ2-7, with D possibly TRBD1 on 6 matching bases. With 4 bases removed from V and 0 bases from J, the gap between germline ends came to 13 bases. In germline, CDR1 is DFQATT, CDR2 SNEGSKA (reference sequence). The CDR3 runs 14 residues. The CDR3 bases are TGCAGTGCTACCGGGACACTGAGCTCCTACGAGCAGTACTTC. Encoded protein: CSATGTLSSYEQYF.

This clonotype was recorded a few times. The chain combines TRBV6-2 or TRBV6-3 with TRBJ2-7; TRBD1 matches at 9 bases. The CDR3 length is 20 residues. V was pared by 2 bases and J by 0 bases, with 17 bases of the junction left unmatched. CDR1 MNHEY and CDR2 SVGEGT come from the germline V gene. CDR3 loop: CASSYPARTGVVQSSYEQYF. Written as DNA, the CDR3 is TGTGCCAGCAGTTACCCCGCTCGGACAGGGGTGGTCCAATCCTCCTACGAGCAGTACTTC.

This clonotype was seen more than once but under ten times. The V gene is TRBV2, the J gene TRBJ2-2, with 8 bases identical to TRBD1. The ends lost 6 bases at V and 8 bases at J; junction bases unmatched: 5. CDR3 length: 13 amino acids. CDR1 is SNHLY, CDR2 FYNNEI, per germline. CDR3 amino acids: CASSGQGSGELFF. CDR3 in DNA: TGTGCCAGCAGCGGACAGGGATCAGGGGAGCTGTTTTTT.

This clonotype has a handful of counts. V gene TRBV27 combines with J gene TRBJ2-7, with no clear D. The V gene lost 0 bases and the J gene lost 2 bases, with 11 bases spanning the gap. Looked up from germline, CDR1 is MNHEY and CDR2 is SMNVEV (reference sequence). This CDR3 spans 15 amino acids. DNA for the CDR3: TGTGCCAGCAGTTTATCGAAACAAAAAACCTACGAGCAGTACTTC. This translates into CASSLSKQKTYEQYF.

The CDR3 nucleotides are TGTGCCAGCAGCGGGCAGTCCTACAATGAGCAGTTCTTC. Protein product: CASSGQSYNEQFF. The chain combines TRBV14 with TRBJ2-1, with D uncertain. This CDR3 contains 13 residues. Trimming pared 5 bases from V and 1 base from J, leaving 6 bases between. Germline loops: CDR1 SGHDN, CDR2 FVKESK.